The 17 T cell receptor beta chains below come from one sample, sequenced in a study of blood T cells in healthy people across ages. Using a J-beta primer mix together with a sample-barcoded 5' primer, a second PCR was run for roughly 6 to 12 cycles. From the 5' RACE reads, TCRdb called clonotypes with MiXCR, one entry per CDR3 protein. The sample lists 980,000 or so distinct CDR3 sequences; 45% to 50% were seen once. The specimen was blood. The receptors shown here come from a man younger than 40 in good health.

The chain recombines TRBV5-1 with TRBJ2-3; 9 nucleotides match TRBD1. CDR1 and CDR2 (germline): SGHRS, YFSETQ. The length of the CDR3 is 15 residues. The ends lost 7 bases at V and 0 bases at J; junction bases unmatched: 6. The CDR3 DNA follows: TGCGCCAGCGGAGGGACAGGGTCAAGCACAGATACGCAGTATTTT. This encodes CASGGTGSSTDTQYF.

V is TRBV10-3 and J is TRBJ1-1, with D hard to call. CDR3 length: 14 residues. The V gene lost 0 bases and the J gene lost 3 bases, with 8 bases spanning the gap. Looked up from germline, CDR1 is ENHRY and CDR2 is SYGVKD. The CDR3 sequence: CAISESEVDTEAFF. The CDR3 nucleotides are TGTGCCATCAGTGAGTCGGAGGTGGACACTGAAGCTTTCTTT.

This clonotype was found a few times. The rearrangement uses TRBV4-2 and TRBJ2-1; D might be TRBD2 (6 bases). The V gene's germline CDR1 is LGHNA and CDR2 YNFKEQ. This CDR3 is 17 amino acids long. Trimming pared 0 bases from V and 4 bases from J, leaving 16 bases between. The CDR3 bases are TGTGCCAGCAGCCAAGATCGAGGAGGGAGCCATTACAATGAGCAGTTCTTC. Translated, it gives CASSQDRGGSHYNEQFF.

The chain has TRBV7-2 and TRBJ1-1; D remains unclear. Trimming removed 2 bases from V and 3 bases from J, with 13 bases in between. The CDR3 runs to 15 residues. CDR1 is SGHTA, CDR2 FQGNSA, per germline. The CDR3 DNA is TGTGCCAGCAGCTTATCAGGTCGGGAACACACTGAAGCTTTCTTT. Encoded protein: CASSLSGREHTEAFF.

The V gene is TRBV20-1, the J gene TRBJ2-4; D is possibly TRBD2 (5 bases). The CDR3 has 15 residues. Trimming shortened V by 3 bases and J by 1 base, and 13 bases separated the two germline ends. Germline CDR1 and CDR2: DFQATT and SNEGSKA (reference sequence). The CDR3 protein is CSARPGSAAKNIQYF. Written as DNA, the CDR3 is TGCAGTGCTAGGCCGGGGAGTGCGGCCAAAAACATTCAGTACTTC.

J is TRBJ1-5 and V is TRBV12-3 or TRBV12-4, with D perhaps TRBD1 (6 bases). V dropped 8 bases and J dropped 3 bases, with 8 bases sitting between them. The CDR3 totals 12 residues. This CDR3 is CASGGPNQPQHF. The CDR3 DNA reads as TGTGCCAGCGGGGGGCCCAATCAGCCCCAGCATTTT.

This clonotype was seen a handful of times. The chain joins TRBV11-2 to TRBJ2-7; 9 bases are a match to TRBD1. CDR3 length equals 14 residues. V shed 8 bases and J 6 bases; nucleotides not matched to a gene: 11. From germline, CDR1 is SGHAT and CDR2 FQNNGV. CDR3 sequence (DNA): TGTGCCAGCGAGCCCGGGACAGGGCAATGCGAGCAGTACTTC. It translates to CASEPGTGQCEQYF.

This chain connects TRBV25-1 to TRBJ2-5; no reliable D call. V was cut by 10 bases and J by 0 bases, with 15 bases left in between. CDR1 and CDR2 (germline): MGHDK, SYGVNS. The CDR3 runs 14 residues. CDR3 nucleotides: TGTGCCACGAGGCCAACTGCACACCAAGAGACCCAGTACTTC. Translated: CATRPTAHQETQYF.

V is TRBV29-1 and J is TRBJ2-5; TRBD1 agrees at 8 bases. The ends lost 7 bases at V and 3 bases at J; junction bases unmatched: 10. Germline CDR1 is SQVTM and CDR2 is ANQGSEA. This CDR3 contains 14 residues. CDR3 sequence: CSDSAGGREETQYF. CDR3 DNA: TGCAGCGATTCTGCAGGGGGCCGGGAAGAGACCCAGTACTTC. Supplemented by reference TRBV29-1 and TRBJ2-5, the full variable domain reads SAVISQKPSRDICQRGTSLTIQCQVDSQVTMMFWYRQQPGQSLTLIATANQGSEATYESGFVIDKFPISRPNLTFSTLTVSNMSPEDSSIYLCSDSAGGREETQYFGPGTRLLVL.

The chain employs TRBV6-5 and TRBJ1-4, with 7 bases matching TRBD1. CDR1 is MNHEY and CDR2 is SVGAGI in the germline V gene. J was trimmed by 7 bases and V by 5 bases; bases with no gene match: 7. CDR3 length equals 14 residues. The CDR3 region is CASSEDRAVEKLFF. DNA of the CDR3: TGTGCCAGCAGTGAAGACAGGGCGGTTGAAAAACTGTTTTTT.

In its sample, this clonotype was seen a few times. This sequence joins TRBV12-3 or TRBV12-4 and TRBJ2-7; 15 nucleotides line up with TRBD2. There are 16 residues in the CDR3. The ends lost 6 bases at V and 4 bases at J; junction bases unmatched: 7. Written as DNA, the CDR3 is TGTGCCAGCAGCACCGGGACTAGCGGGGGGTTTTACGAGCAGTACTTC. Protein: CASSTGTSGGFYEQYF.

This clonotype was seen repeatedly, ten times or more. V is TRBV20-1 and J is TRBJ2-1; D gene unclear. This CDR3 comprises 10 residues. Germline assignment: CDR1 DFQATT and CDR2 SNEGSKA (reference sequence). The V gene lost 6 bases and the J gene lost 5 bases, with 5 bases spanning the gap. This CDR3 reads CSAHNNEQFF. The DNA of the CDR3 is TGCAGTGCCCATAACAATGAGCAGTTCTTC.

V is TRBV5-1 and J is TRBJ1-6; the D is unclear. The germline CDR1 and CDR2 sequences are SGHRS and YFSETQ. CDR3 length equals 17 residues. Trimming removed 0 bases at V and 11 bases at J, with 21 bases between. The CDR3 sequence: CASSLGVQGAGNTPLHF. The DNA for the CDR3 is TGCGCCAGCAGCTTGGGGGTTCAAGGCGCCGGCAATACACCCCTCCACTTT.

This chain uses TRBV12-3 or TRBV12-4 with TRBJ2-7; TRBD1 matches 8 bases. V lost 6 bases, J lost 2 bases, and 9 bases stayed unmatched. The CDR3 is 15 amino acids. CDR3 sequence reads: CASRPDRAGAYEQYF. The CDR3 DNA sequence: TGTGCCAGCAGACCGGACAGGGCCGGAGCCTACGAGCAGTACTTC.

This clonotype appeared a single time. The V call is TRBV12-3 or TRBV12-4, the J call TRBJ2-5; 11 bases line up with TRBD2. This CDR3 has 17 residues. Unmatched junction bases numbered 13, after V lost 5 bases and J lost 5 bases. CDR3 sequence (DNA): TGTGCCAGCAGTCCATTTAGCGGGGGGGCGAGGACTGAGACCCAGTACTTC. Translating gives CASSPFSGGARTETQYF.

The CDR3 DNA follows: TGCAGCGTTGAAGTGAGCGGGGGGGCCACAGATACGCAGTATTTT. Amino acid sequence: CSVEVSGGATDTQYF. V usage is TRBV29-1 and J usage is TRBJ2-3; 10 nucleotides agree with TRBD2. CDR3 length: 15 residues. Germline values: CDR1 SQVTM, CDR2 ANQGSEA. Unmatched junction bases numbered 3, after V lost 1 base and J lost 2 bases.

The V call is TRBV7-8, the J call TRBJ1-2; the D is unclear. The V and J ends lost 1 base and 1 base respectively, with 13 bases between them. This CDR3 contains 16 residues. Germline V gene lookup returns CDR1 SGHVS and CDR2 FQNEAQ. CDR3: CASSLGPQSDNYGYTF. Here the CDR3 DNA reads TGTGCCAGCAGCTTAGGTCCACAGAGCGATAACTATGGCTACACCTTC.